A single sample is the source of the 27 T cell receptor beta chains below, sequenced in a study of blood T cells in healthy people across ages. Alongside a J-beta primer mix, a sample-barcoded 5' primer served in a second PCR lasting about 7 to 11 cycles. TCRdb ran MiXCR on the 5' RACE reads and lists one entry per CDR3 protein. The data show more than 650,000 distinct CDR3 sequences, roughly 20% seen once. Sequenced input: blood. These receptors all stem from a man between 65 and 79 years old in good health.

This clonotype was counted only a few times. V usage is TRBV12-3 or TRBV12-4 and J usage is TRBJ2-4; D remains unclear. The CDR3 sequence is 14 residues long. The ends were cut back, 7 bases at V and 6 bases at J, with 16 bases in the middle. The CDR3 loop is CASKWARSGNIQYF. CDR3 in DNA: TGTGCCAGCAAATGGGCACGTTCGGGAAACATTCAGTACTTC.

The V gene is TRBV25-1, the J gene TRBJ2-5; tentatively, D is TRBD1 or TRBD2 (6 bases each). The end of the DNA fits TRBJ2-7 better, so the J call may be wrong. The germline CDR1 and CDR2 sequences are MGHDK and SYGVNS. This CDR3 comprises 14 residues. The CDR3 coding sequence is TGTGCCAGCAGTGCTGGGGGGCCCTGGGGCGAGCAGTACTTC. Protein: CASSAGGPWGEQYF.

This clonotype has a handful of counts. The V gene is TRBV28, the J gene TRBJ1-2, with 9 nucleotides matching TRBD1. CDR1 MDHEN and CDR2 SYDVKM come from the germline V gene. The CDR3 spans 16 residues. The V segment lost 5 bases and the J segment 2 bases; nucleotides outside the gene matches: 9. The CDR3 sequence: CASSLGQGLPNYGYTF. In nucleotides, the CDR3 is TGTGCCAGCAGTCTTGGACAGGGGCTCCCAAACTATGGCTACACCTTC.

The rearrangement links TRBV30 to TRBJ1-5; unclear D gene. The V gene lost 5 bases and the J gene lost 2 bases, with 10 bases spanning the gap. The V gene's germline CDR1 is GTSNPN and CDR2 SVGIG (reference sequence). The CDR3 totals 13 residues. The DNA of the CDR3 is TGTGCCTGGGCCCCACAAGGCAATCAGCCCCAGCATTTT. It translates to CAWAPQGNQPQHF.

This clonotype was seen a handful of times. The chain joins TRBV28 to TRBJ1-5, with D unresolved. CDR1 MDHEN and CDR2 SYDVKM come from the germline V gene. The CDR3 covers 16 residues. V dropped 2 bases and J dropped 1 base, with 12 bases sitting between them. The CDR3 coding sequence is TGTGCCAGCAGTTTACAAGCCACCGGGAGCAATCAGCCCCAGCATTTT. It is translated as CASSLQATGSNQPQHF.

This clonotype showed up just a few times. The CDR3 DNA reads TGCGCCAGCAGCCAAGAGACTAGCGGGTACAATGAGCAGTTCTTC. This gives the protein CASSQETSGYNEQFF. This sequence joins TRBV4-1 and TRBJ2-1, with 10 bases that match TRBD2. The germline V gene has CDR1 MGHRA and CDR2 YSYEKL. V was pared by 0 bases and J by 4 bases, with 0 bases of the junction left unmatched. The CDR3 sequence is 15 residues long.

This clonotype was seen a handful of times. The V gene is TRBV10-3, the J gene TRBJ2-2, with TRBD2 matching 7 bases. This CDR3 is 16 amino acids long. After removal of 0 bases from V and 2 bases from J, the junction contained 3 bases not matched to a gene. Per the germline V gene, CDR1 is ENHRY and CDR2 is SYGVKD. In nucleotides, the CDR3 is TGTGCCATCAGTGAGTCCGGGGGGAGAAACACCGGGGAGCTGTTTTTT. Encoded protein: CAISESGGRNTGELFF.

The gene calls are TRBV19 and TRBJ2-5; 7 nucleotides align to TRBD1. The CDR3 sequence is 15 residues long. Unmatched junction bases numbered 3, after V lost 1 base and J lost 1 base. From germline, CDR1 is LNHDA and CDR2 SQIVND (reference sequence). CDR3 in amino acids: CASSIGGQRQETQYF. The CDR3 region has the DNA TGTGCCAGTAGTATAGGGGGACAGCGCCAAGAGACCCAGTACTTC. The entire variable domain, with the rest obtained from reference TRBV19 and TRBJ2-5, is as follows: DGGITQSPKYLFRKEGQNVTLSCEQNLNHDAMYWYRQDPGQGLRLIYYSQIVNDFQKGDIAEGYSVSREKKESFPLTVTSAQKNPTAFYLCASSIGGQRQETQYFGPGTRLLVL.

This chain uses TRBV12-3 or TRBV12-4 with TRBJ1-1; the D gene is possibly TRBD1 (5 bases). Trimming removed 4 bases at V and 10 bases at J, with 16 bases between. The CDR3 sequence is 13 residues long. The CDR3 DNA sequence: TGTGCCAGCAGTTCCACTCGGGGGTCGGGAGCTTTCTTT. It is translated as CASSSTRGSGAFF.

This clonotype has a handful of counts. The rearrangement joins TRBV12-3 or TRBV12-4 to TRBJ1-1; D gene uncertain. The CDR3 has 12 residues. Trimming removed 2 bases from V and 12 bases from J, with 13 bases in between. The CDR3: CASSLYGMVSFF. The DNA for the CDR3 is TGTGCCAGCAGTTTATACGGGATGGTGTCTTTCTTT.

This clonotype was found a few times. The chain has TRBV5-6 and TRBJ2-7; D gene unclear. Per germline, CDR1 SGHDT and CDR2 YYEEEE. Trimming shortened V by 3 bases and J by 1 base, and 20 bases separated the two germline ends. The CDR3 is made up of 17 amino acids. Here the CDR3 reads CASSSRQFQITSYEQYF. The CDR3 nucleotides read TGTGCCAGCAGCTCCAGACAATTTCAAATCACTTCCTACGAGCAGTACTTC.

J is TRBJ1-4 and V is TRBV29-1; no firm D call. Trimming cost V 2 bases and J 7 bases, with 5 bases left between them. Germline CDR1 SQVTM, CDR2 ANQGSEA. The CDR3 loop spans 11 amino acids. The CDR3 loop is CSVEFGEKLFF. CDR3 bases: TGCAGCGTTGAATTTGGTGAAAAACTGTTTTTT. Full variable domain (rest looked up from reference TRBV29-1 and TRBJ1-4): SAVISQKPSRDICQRGTSLTIQCQVDSQVTMMFWYRQQPGQSLTLIATANQGSEATYESGFVIDKFPISRPNLTFSTLTVSNMSPEDSSIYLCSVEFGEKLFFGSGTQLSVL.

This clonotype has only a few counts. The chain uses TRBV5-1 and TRBJ2-7, with D possibly being TRBD2 (5 bases). V lost 0 bases and J lost 0, with 10 bases in between. There are 15 residues in the CDR3. CDR1 and CDR2 (germline): SGHRS, YFSETQ. The CDR3 coding sequence is TGCGCCAGCAGCTTGGAGCCAGGACTCTCCTACGAGCAGTACTTC. The encoded protein is CASSLEPGLSYEQYF.

CDR3 nucleotide sequence: TGTGCCAGCAGTGAATTTACGACAGGCCCCCGCGGGGATACGCAGTATTTT. Translated, it gives CASSEFTTGPRGDTQYF. The chain uses TRBV25-1 and TRBJ2-3, with D perhaps TRBD1 (6 bases). Trimming pared 1 base from V and 6 bases from J, leaving 20 bases between. Germline lookup yields CDR1 MGHDK and CDR2 SYGVNS. This CDR3 contains 17 residues.

This clonotype occurred a few times. V usage is TRBV29-1 and J usage is TRBJ2-7; D is unclear. The CDR3 is 12 residues long. V was shortened by 7 bases and J by 2 bases, with 12 bases between the two germline ends. Germline V gene data show CDR1 as SQVTM and CDR2 as ANQGSEA. The CDR3 sequence: CSAHSRAYEQYV. In nucleotides, the CDR3 is TGCAGCGCCCATAGCAGAGCCTACGAGCAGTACGTC.

This clonotype has a handful of counts. The CDR3 sequence: CSVATGQAYNEQFF. The CDR3 nucleotides read TGCAGCGTTGCCACCGGACAGGCCTACAATGAGCAGTTCTTC. The V call is TRBV29-1, the J call TRBJ2-1; 7 bases match TRBD1. The CDR3 totals 14 residues. With 4 bases clipped from V and 2 bases from J, the junction kept 5 bases outside the gene matches. Germline assignment: CDR1 SQVTM and CDR2 ANQGSEA.

Many counts were recorded for this clonotype. The J gene is TRBJ2-7, the V gene TRBV12-3 or TRBV12-4; D may be TRBD1 (5 bases). Trimming cost V 2 bases and J 1 base, with 6 bases left between them. CDR3 length: 13 residues. This chain's CDR3 is CASSLSGSYEQYV. The CDR3 DNA is TGTGCCAGCAGTTTATCAGGGTCCTACGAGCAGTACGTC.

V gene TRBV11-3 combines with J gene TRBJ2-1; maybe TRBD2 (6 bases). V gave up 2 bases and J gave up 1 base, with 18 bases separating them. The CDR3 is 18 amino acids. The germline V gene encodes CDR1 SGHNT and CDR2 YENEEA. The CDR3 region is CASSLSLFGSGSYNEQFF. The CDR3, as DNA: TGTGCCAGCAGCTTATCCCTTTTCGGGAGTGGGTCCTACAATGAGCAGTTCTTC.

The rearrangement joins TRBV20-1 to TRBJ2-3; 13 nucleotides line up with TRBD2. Losses at the gene ends were 4 bases for V and 8 bases for J; bases not matched to a gene: 6. Germline V gene sequence: CDR1 DFQATT, CDR2 SNEGSKA (reference sequence). This CDR3 has 14 residues. In nucleotides, the CDR3 is TGCAGTGCTAAGACTAGCGGGAGGATGGGTACGCAGTATTTT. Encoded protein: CSAKTSGRMGTQYF.

This clonotype was found a few times. The genes are TRBV20-1 and TRBJ2-1; 8 bases map to TRBD2. The germline gives CDR1 DFQATT, CDR2 SNEGSKA (reference sequence). Germline trimming cut 8 bases from V and 8 bases from J; bases unmatched to any gene: 8. The CDR3 covers 12 residues. CDR3 protein: CSCQSGGDEQFF. As DNA, the CDR3 is TGCAGTTGTCAGTCCGGGGGGGATGAGCAGTTCTTC.

V gene TRBV24-1 combines with J gene TRBJ2-7; D is unclear. Per the germline V gene, CDR1 is KGHDR and CDR2 is SFDVKD. Trimming cost V 1 base and J 2 bases, with 8 bases left between them. The CDR3 covers 14 residues. The CDR3 loop is CATSDFRFPYEQYF. CDR3 DNA sequence: TGTGCCACCAGTGATTTCCGATTCCCCTACGAGCAGTACTTC.

V gene TRBV12-5 combines with J gene TRBJ2-1, with D possibly being TRBD1 (5 bases). The CDR3 is made up of 15 amino acids. Germline CDR1 and CDR2: LGHNT and FRNRAP. Trimming stripped 4 bases from V and 8 bases from J, with 18 bases between. CDR3 DNA sequence: TGTGCTAGTGGTTCGGTCAGGACCAGGGTGGATGAGCAGTTCTTC. Amino acids: CASGSVRTRVDEQFF.

The J gene is TRBJ2-5, the V gene TRBV11-2; no firm D call. The CDR3 is made up of 13 amino acids. Germline CDR1 SGHAT, CDR2 FQNNGV. Trimming left V 7 bases short and J 11 bases short, with 20 bases between. The CDR3 sequence: CASTPGSTYDQYF. The CDR3 nucleotides read TGTGCCAGCACCCCTGGGTCTACCTACGATCAGTACTTC.

This clonotype was observed many times. The genes are TRBV24-1 and TRBJ2-3, with a tentative D call TRBD1 (5 bases). The ends were cut back, 10 bases at V and 5 bases at J, with 9 bases in the middle. CDR3 length: 11 amino acids. Germline V gene lookup returns CDR1 KGHDR and CDR2 SFDVKD. The CDR3 reads CATNRGDTQYF. The CDR3, as DNA: TGTGCCACGAATAGGGGAGATACGCAGTATTTT.

A word on this clonotype: This may come from a read error, since a much larger clone is one base off. The V and J genes are TRBV12-3 or TRBV12-4 and TRBJ2-2; 7 positions agree with TRBD1. CDR3 length: 14 residues. The J segment lost 1 base and the V segment lost 6 bases, leaving 2 bases of the junction unmatched. In DNA, the CDR3 is TGTGCCAGCAGGAGGACAGGGAACACCGGGGAGCTGTTTTTT. This translates into CASRRTGNTGELFF.

The genes are TRBV3-1 and TRBJ2-4, with 16 bases lining up with TRBD2. With V trimmed by 4 bases and J by 7 bases, 7 bases remained unmatched. Germline V gene lookup returns CDR1 LGHDT and CDR2 YNNKEL (reference sequence). This CDR3 spans 17 amino acids. CDR3 DNA: TGTGCCAGCAGCCCGGGACTAGCGGGAGGGCCGAGGAACATTCAGTACTTC. It translates to CASSPGLAGGPRNIQYF.

This clonotype has only a few counts. This sequence may be a read error, since a much larger clone differs from it by one base. The rearrangement joins TRBV19 to TRBJ2-1; no reliable D call. The germline V and J ends were trimmed by 5 bases and 12 bases, with 20 bases remaining between them. Germline V gene sequence: CDR1 LNHDA, CDR2 SQIVND (reference sequence). CDR3 size: 14 residues. CDR3 nucleotide sequence: TGTGCCAGTAGTTCGGGCTCATTGTTCGGTGGGCAGTTCTTC. Amino acids: CASSSGSLFGGQFF.